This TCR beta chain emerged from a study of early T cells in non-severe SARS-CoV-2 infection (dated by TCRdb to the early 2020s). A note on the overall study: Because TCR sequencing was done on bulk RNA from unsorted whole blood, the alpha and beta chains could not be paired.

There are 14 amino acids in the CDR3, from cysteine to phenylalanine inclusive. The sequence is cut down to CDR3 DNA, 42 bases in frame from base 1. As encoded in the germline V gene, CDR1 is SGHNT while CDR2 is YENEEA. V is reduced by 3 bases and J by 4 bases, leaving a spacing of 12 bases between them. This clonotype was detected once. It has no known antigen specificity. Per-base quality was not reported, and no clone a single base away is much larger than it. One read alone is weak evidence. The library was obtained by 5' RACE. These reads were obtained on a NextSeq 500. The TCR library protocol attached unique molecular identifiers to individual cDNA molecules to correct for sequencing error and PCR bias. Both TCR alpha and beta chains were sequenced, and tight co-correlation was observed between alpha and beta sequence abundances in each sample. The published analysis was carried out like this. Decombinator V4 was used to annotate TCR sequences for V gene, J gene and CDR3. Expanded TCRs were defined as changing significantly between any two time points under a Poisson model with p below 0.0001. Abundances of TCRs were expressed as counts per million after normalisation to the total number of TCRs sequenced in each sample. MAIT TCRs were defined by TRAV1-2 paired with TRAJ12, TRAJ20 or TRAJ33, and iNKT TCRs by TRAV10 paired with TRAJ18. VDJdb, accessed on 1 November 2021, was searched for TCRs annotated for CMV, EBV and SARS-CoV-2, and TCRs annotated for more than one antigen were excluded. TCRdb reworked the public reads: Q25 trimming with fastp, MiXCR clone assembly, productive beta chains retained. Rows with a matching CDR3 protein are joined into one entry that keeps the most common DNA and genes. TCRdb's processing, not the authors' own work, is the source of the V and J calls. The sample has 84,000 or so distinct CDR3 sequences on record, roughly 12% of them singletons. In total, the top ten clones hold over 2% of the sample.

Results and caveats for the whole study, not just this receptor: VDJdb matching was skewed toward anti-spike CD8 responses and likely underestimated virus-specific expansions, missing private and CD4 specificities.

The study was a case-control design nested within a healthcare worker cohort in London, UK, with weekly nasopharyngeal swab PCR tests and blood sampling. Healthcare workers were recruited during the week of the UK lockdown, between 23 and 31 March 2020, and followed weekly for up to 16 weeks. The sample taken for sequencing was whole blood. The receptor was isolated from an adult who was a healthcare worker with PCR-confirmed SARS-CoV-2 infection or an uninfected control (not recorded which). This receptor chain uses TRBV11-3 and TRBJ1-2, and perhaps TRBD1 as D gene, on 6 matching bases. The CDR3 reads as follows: CASSFQQGTYGYTF. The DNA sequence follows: TGTGCCAGCAGCTTCCAACAGGGTACCTATGGCTACACCTTC.